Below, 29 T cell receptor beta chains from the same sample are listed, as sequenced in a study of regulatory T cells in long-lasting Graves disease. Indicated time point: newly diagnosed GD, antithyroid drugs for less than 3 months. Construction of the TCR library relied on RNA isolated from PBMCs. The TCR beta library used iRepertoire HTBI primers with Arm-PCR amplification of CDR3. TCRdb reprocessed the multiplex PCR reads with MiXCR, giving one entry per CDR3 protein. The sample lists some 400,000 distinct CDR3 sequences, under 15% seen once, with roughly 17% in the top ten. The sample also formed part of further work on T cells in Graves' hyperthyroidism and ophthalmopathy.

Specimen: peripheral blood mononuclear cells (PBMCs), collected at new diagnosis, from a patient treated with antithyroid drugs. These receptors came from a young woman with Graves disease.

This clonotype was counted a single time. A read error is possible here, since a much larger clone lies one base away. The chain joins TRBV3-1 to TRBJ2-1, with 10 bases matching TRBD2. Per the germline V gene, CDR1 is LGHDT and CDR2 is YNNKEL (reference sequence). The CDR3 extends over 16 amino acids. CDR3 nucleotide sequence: TGTGCCAGCAGCCCAACTGGACTAGCGGTCTACAATGGGCAGTTCTTC. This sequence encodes CASSPTGLAVYNGQFF.

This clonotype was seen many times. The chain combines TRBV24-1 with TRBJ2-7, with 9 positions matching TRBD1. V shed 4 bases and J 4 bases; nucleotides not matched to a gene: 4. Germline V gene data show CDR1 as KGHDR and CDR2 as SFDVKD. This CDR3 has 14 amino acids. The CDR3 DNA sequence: TGTGCCACCAGTGACCGGGACAGGGAGTACGAGCAGTACTTC. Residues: CATSDRDREYEQYF.

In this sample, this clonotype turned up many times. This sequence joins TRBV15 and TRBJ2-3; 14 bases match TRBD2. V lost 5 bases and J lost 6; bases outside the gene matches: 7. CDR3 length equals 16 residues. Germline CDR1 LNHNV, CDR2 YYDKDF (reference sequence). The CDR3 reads CATSWGLAGATDTQYF. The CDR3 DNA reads TGTGCCACCAGCTGGGGACTAGCGGGAGCGACGGATACGCAGTATTTT.

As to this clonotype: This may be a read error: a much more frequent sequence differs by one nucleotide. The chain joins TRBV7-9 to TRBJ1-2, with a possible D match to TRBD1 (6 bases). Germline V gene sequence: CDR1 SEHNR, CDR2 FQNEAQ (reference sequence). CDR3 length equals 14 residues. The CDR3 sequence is CASGFPDRSYGYTF. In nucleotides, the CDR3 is TGTGCCAGCGGCTTTCCCGACAGGTCCTATGGCTACACCTTC.

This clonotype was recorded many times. CDR3 sequence (DNA): TGCAGTGCTAGAGACCTACTAGCGGGAGACACCGGGGAGCTGTTTTTT. It encodes CSARDLLAGDTGELFF. The V and J genes are TRBV20-1 and TRBJ2-2; TRBD2 matches at 11 bases. The CDR3 has 16 residues. J was trimmed by 3 bases and V by 0 bases; bases with no gene match: 3. Germline V gene sequence: CDR1 DFQATT, CDR2 SNEGSKA (reference sequence).

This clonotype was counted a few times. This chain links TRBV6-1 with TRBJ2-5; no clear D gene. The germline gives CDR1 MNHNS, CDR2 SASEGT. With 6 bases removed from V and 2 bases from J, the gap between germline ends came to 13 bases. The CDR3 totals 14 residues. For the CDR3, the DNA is TGTGCCAGCAGCCCTTACAGATTTCAAGAGACCCAGTACTTC. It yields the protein CASSPYRFQETQYF.

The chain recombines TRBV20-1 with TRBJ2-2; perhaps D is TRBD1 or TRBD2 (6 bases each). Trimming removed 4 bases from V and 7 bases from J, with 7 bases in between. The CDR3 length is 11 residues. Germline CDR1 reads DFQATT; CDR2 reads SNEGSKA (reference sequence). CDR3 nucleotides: TGCAGTGCTAAGGGGGGCGGGGAGCTGTTTTTT. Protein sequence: CSAKGGGELFF.

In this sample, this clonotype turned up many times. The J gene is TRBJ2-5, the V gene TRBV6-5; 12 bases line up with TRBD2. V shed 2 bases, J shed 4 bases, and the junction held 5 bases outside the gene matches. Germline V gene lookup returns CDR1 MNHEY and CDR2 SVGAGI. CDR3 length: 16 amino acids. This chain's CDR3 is CASSYLPSGRGETQYF. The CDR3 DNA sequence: TGTGCCAGCAGTTACCTTCCTAGCGGGAGGGGAGAGACCCAGTACTTC.

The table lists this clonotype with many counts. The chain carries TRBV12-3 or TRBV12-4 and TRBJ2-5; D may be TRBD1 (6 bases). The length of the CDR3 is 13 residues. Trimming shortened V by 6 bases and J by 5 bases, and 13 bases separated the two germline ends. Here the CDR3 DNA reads TGTGCCAGCAGGGCAGGGGAGAGGGAGACCCAGTACTTC. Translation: CASRAGERETQYF.

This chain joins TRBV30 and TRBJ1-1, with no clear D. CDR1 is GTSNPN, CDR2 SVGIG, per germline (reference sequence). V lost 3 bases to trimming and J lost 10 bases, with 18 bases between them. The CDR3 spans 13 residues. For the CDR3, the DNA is TGTGCCTGGAGCCATGCGGACGGCCGGTCAGCTTTCTTT. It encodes CAWSHADGRSAFF.

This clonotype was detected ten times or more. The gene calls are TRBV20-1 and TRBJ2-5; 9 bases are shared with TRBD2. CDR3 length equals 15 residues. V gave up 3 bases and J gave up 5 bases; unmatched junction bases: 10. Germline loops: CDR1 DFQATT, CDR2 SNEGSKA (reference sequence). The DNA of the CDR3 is TGCAGTGCTAGTAAGACTAGCGGATTCTATGAGACCCAGTACTTC. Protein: CSASKTSGFYETQYF.

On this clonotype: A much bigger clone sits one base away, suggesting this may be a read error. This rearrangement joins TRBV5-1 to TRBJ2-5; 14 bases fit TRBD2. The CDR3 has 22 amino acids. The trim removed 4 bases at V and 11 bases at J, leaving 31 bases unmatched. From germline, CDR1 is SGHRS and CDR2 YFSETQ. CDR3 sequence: CASSADPTGTSGSPWLFNEQYF. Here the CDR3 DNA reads TGCGCCAGCAGCGCAGACCCTACCGGGACTAGCGGGAGTCCCTGGCTTTTCAATGAGCAGTACTTC.

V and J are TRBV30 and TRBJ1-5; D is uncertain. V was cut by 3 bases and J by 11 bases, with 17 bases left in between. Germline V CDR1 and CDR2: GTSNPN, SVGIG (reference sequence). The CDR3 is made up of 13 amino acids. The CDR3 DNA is TGTGCCTGGAGCACCGGGAAACCCTATACCCAGCATTTT. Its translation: CAWSTGKPYTQHF.

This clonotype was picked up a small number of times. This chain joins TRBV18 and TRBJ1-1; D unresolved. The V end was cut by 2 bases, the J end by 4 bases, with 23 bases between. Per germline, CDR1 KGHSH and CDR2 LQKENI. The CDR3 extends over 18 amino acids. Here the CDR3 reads CASSPTVPAEGLGTEAFF. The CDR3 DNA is TGTGCCAGCTCACCAACCGTACCAGCCGAAGGGTTGGGCACTGAAGCTTTCTTT.

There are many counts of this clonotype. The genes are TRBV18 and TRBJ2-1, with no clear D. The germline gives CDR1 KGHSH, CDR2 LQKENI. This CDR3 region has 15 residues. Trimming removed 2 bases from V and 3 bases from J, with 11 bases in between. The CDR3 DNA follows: TGTGCCAGCTCACCAAGAACGACCGACTACAATGAGCAGTTCTTC. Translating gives CASSPRTTDYNEQFF.

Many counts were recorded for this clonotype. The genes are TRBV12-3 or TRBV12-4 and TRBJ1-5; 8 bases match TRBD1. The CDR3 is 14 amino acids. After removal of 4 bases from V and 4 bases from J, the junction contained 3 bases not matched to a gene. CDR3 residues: CASSWDRRNQPQHF. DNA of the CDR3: TGTGCCAGCAGTTGGGACAGGAGAAATCAGCCCCAGCATTTT.

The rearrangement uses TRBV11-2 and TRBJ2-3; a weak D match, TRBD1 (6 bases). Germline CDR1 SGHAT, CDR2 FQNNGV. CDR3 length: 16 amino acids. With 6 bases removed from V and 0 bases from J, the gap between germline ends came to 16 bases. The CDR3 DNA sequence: TGTGCCAGCAGGCCGATGACAGGACGTAGCACAGATACGCAGTATTTT. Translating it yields CASRPMTGRSTDTQYF.

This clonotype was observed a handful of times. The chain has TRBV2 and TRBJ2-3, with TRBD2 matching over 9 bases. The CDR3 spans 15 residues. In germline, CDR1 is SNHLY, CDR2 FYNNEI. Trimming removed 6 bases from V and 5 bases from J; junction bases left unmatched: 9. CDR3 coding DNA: TGTGCCAGCAGCGTAGTTAGTAGCGGGAGAGATACGCAGTATTTT. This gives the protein CASSVVSSGRDTQYF.

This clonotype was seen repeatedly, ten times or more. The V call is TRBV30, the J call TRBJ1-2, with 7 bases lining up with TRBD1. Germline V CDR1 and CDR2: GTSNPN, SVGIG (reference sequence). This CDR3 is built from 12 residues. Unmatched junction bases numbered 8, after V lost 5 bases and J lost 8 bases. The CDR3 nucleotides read TGTGCCTGGGACAGGGCGGTGGAGGGCTACACCTTC. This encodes CAWDRAVEGYTF.

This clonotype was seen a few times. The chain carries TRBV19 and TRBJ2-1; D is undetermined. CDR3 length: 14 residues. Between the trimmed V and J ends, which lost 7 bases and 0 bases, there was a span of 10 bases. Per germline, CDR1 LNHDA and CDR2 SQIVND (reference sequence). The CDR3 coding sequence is TGTGCCAGTATGCAATCGAGCTCCTACAATGAGCAGTTCTTC. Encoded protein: CASMQSSSYNEQFF.

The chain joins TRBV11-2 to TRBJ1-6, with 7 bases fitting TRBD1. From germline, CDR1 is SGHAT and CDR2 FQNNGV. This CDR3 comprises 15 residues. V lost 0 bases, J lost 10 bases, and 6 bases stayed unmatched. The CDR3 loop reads CASSLEPGTASPLHF. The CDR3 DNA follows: TGTGCCAGCAGCTTAGAGCCCGGGACAGCCTCACCCCTCCACTTT.

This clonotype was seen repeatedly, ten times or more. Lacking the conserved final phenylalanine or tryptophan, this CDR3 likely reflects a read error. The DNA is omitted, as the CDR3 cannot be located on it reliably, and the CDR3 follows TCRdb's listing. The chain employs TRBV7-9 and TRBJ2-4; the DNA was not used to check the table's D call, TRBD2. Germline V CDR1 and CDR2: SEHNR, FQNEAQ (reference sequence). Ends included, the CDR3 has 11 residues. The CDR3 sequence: CASSLEGMTFI.

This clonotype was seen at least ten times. The CDR3 loop reads CASSPQSGITDTQYF. As DNA, the CDR3 is TGTGCCAGCTCACCACAAAGCGGAATCACAGATACGCAGTATTTT. The gene calls are TRBV18 and TRBJ2-3; possible D gene TRBD2, 5 bases. V lost 1 base and J 2 bases, leaving 10 bases between the germline ends. The CDR3 consists of 15 residues. Per the germline V gene, CDR1 is KGHSH and CDR2 is LQKENI. Full variable domain (missing parts from reference TRBV18 and TRBJ2-3): NAGVMQNPRHLVRRRGQEARLRCSPMKGHSHVYWYRQLPEEGLKFMVYLQKENIIDESGMPKERFSAEFPKEGPSILRIQQVVRGDSAAYFCASSPQSGITDTQYFGPGTRLTVL.

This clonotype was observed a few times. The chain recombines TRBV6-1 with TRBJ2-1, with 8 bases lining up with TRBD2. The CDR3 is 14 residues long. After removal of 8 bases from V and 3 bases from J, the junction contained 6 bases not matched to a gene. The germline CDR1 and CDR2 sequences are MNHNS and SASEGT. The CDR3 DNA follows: TGTGCCAGCTGTAGGCTAGCGGGCTACAATGAGCAGTTCTTC. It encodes CASCRLAGYNEQFF.

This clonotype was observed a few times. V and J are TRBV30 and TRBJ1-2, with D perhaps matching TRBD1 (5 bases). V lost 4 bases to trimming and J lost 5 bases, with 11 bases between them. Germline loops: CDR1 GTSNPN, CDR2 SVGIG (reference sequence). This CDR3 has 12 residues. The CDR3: CAWNWGIYGYTF. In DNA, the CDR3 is TGTGCCTGGAATTGGGGGATTTATGGCTACACCTTC.

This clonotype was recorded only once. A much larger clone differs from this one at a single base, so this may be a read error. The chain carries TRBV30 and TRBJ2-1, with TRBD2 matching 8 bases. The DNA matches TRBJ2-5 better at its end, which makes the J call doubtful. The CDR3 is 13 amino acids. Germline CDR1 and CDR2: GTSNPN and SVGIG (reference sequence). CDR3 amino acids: CVFRREGLETQYF. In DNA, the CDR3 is TGTGTCTTCCGACGGGAGGGCCTGGAGACCCAGTACTTC.

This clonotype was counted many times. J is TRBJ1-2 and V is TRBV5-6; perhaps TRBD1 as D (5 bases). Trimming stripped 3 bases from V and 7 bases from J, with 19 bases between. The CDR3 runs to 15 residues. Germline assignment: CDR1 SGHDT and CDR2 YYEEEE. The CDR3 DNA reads TGTGCCAGCAGCTGGCTGGGTCGGCAGGGCAGTGGCTACACCTTC. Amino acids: CASSWLGRQGSGYTF.

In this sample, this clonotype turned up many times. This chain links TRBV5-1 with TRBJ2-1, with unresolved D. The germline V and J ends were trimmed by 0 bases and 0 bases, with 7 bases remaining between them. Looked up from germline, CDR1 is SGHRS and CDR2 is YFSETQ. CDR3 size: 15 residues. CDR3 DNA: TGCGCCAGCAGCTTGGGACGTCCCTCCTACAATGAGCAGTTCTTC. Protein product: CASSLGRPSYNEQFF.

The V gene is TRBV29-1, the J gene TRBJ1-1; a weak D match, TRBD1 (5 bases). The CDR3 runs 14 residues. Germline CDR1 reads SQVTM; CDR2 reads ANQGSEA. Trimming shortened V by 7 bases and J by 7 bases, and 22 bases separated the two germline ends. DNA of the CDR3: TGCAGCGGACGTCCAGGGAGTGGTGGTCATGAAGCTTTCTTT. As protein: CSGRPGSGGHEAFF. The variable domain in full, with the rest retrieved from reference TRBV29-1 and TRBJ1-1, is SAVISQKPSRDICQRGTSLTIQCQVDSQVTMMFWYRQQPGQSLTLIATANQGSEATYESGFVIDKFPISRPNLTFSTLTVSNMSPEDSSIYLCSGRPGSGGHEAFFGQGTRLTVV.